Reported below is one T cell receptor beta chain. Genomic DNA was employed as the template in profiling TCR beta VDJ and CDR3. From the reads, TCRdb called clonotypes with MiXCR, one entry per CDR3 protein. The sample contains more than 200,000 distinct CDR3 sequences, roughly 50% of which appear only once. In patients chosen for sequencing, flow cytometry had shown CD8+CD57+ cell expansion. Patients, without exception, had severe acquired aplastic anemia. Blood was sampled before the patients had received any therapy. The entry originates in a study of CD8+CD57+ T cells in acquired aplastic anemia. Study context: When averaged, DNA from sorted CD4+ and CD8+ cells came to approximately 3 ug.

Trimming shortened V by 6 bases and J by 2 bases, and 13 bases separated the two germline ends. Germline V gives CDR1 SQVTM, CDR2 ANQGSEA. CDR3 length: 14 amino acids. The clonotype originates from a human donor with aplastic anemia. Input material: sorted CD4+, CD8+, or CD8+CD57+ T cells (not recorded which) from PBMCs. This chain joins TRBV29-1 and TRBJ1-4; D remains ambiguous. The CDR3 reads CSVGENPTNEKLFF. CDR3 DNA sequence: TGCAGCGTCGGGGAGAACCCCACTAATGAAAAACTGTTTTTT. The full variable domain, rest sourced from reference TRBV29-1 and TRBJ1-4, is SAVISQKPSRDICQRGTSLTIQCQVDSQVTMMFWYRQQPGQSLTLIATANQGSEATYESGFVIDKFPISRPNLTFSTLTVSNMSPEDSSIYLCSVGENPTNEKLFFGSGTQLSVL.